This T cell receptor beta chain was captured in a study of cytomegalovirus exposure and HLA in healthy donors. Study-wide findings and caveats: Reported results showed that the classifier diagnosed cytomegalovirus status with high specificity and sensitivity.

Germline V gene lookup returns CDR1 KGHSY and CDR2 FQNENV. This CDR3 has 15 residues. Deletions cut 4 bases from V and 0 bases from J, with 12 bases between. For this clone: Its target is not known.

The data were produced by immunoSEQ multiplex PCR, yet TCRdb's version contains in-frame clones alone and is incomplete. This table has 300,000 to 400,000 clones, 70% to 90% appearing once. What was sequenced was PBMCs. This TCR was recovered from a young man in good health and CMV-seronegative. V gene TRBV16 combines with J gene TRBJ1-2; perhaps TRBD1 as D (5 bases). The CDR3 loop is CASSPAWGANYGYTF. The CDR3 nucleotides are TGTGCCAGCAGCCCCGCGTGGGGGGCTAACTATGGCTACACCTTC.